The entry below describes one T cell receptor (beta chain). What it binds is not known. TCRdb ran MiXCR on the reads and lists one entry per CDR3 protein. The table records approximately 990,000 distinct CDR3 sequences, roughly 31% of them present only once. This entry belongs to a study of T cell repertoires in cytomegalovirus infection. The overall study: It was recently identified HLA-C-restricted and well-studied HLA-B-restricted CMV epitopes that the study used. An indication of both CMV infection and matching HLA type came from public TCR beta signatures.

V trimming: 4 bases; J trimming: 0 bases; junction bases outside the gene matches: 8. CDR3 size: 15 residues. Germline CDR1 reads DFQATT; CDR2 reads SNEGSKA (reference sequence). Study-level results: Identification of carriers of CMV plus the relevant HLA was performed using cumulative public TCR beta family frequency. In two of eight donors, the top clonotype was HLA-C-restricted CMV-specific.

The sequence was obtained from a human donor in good health (CMV status not recorded). Some clones in this sample may be carry-over from other donors' samples. The sample here was cultured CD8+ T cells from PBMCs, taken from culture after CMV antigen stimulation. The V and J genes are TRBV20-1 and TRBJ1-2; 7 bases match TRBD1. The CDR3 bases are TGCAGTGCTACCAATCCCAGGGGGGCTAACTATGGCTACACCTTC. Protein: CSATNPRGANYGYTF.